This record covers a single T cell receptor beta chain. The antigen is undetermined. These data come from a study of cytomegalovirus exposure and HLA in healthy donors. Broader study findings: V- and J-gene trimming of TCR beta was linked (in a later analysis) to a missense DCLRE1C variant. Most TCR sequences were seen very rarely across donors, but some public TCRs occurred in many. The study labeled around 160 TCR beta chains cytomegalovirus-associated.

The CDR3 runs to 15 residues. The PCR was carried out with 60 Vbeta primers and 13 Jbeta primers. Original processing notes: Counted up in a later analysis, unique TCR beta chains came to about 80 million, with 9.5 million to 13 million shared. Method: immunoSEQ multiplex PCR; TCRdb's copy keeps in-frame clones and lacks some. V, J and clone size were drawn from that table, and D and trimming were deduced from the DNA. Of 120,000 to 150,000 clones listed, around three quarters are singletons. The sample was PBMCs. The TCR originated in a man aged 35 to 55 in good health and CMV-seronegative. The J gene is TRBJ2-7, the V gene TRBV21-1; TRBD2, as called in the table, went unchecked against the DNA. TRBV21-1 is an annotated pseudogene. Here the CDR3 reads CASSGRGTDWSEQYF. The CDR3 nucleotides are TGTGCCAGCAGCGGCCGGGGGACGGACTGGTCCGAGCAGTACTTC.